This record looks at one TCR beta chain sequence and its context. The antigen remains undetermined. The CDR3 covers 15 residues. Germline trimming cut 3 bases from V and 7 bases from J; bases unmatched to any gene: 7. The germline V gene has CDR1 SGHTA and CDR2 FQGNSA. The sample belongs to a study of identical twins. Study-level results: Interpretation of the results relied on cross-sectional statistical analysis and not on following the same donors. Abundant cord blood beta clonotypes carried fewer insertions; memory repertoires showed none.

TCRdb re-analysed the 5' RACE reads in MiXCR, keeping a single row per CDR3 protein. The sample has hundreds of thousands of distinct CDR3 sequences; approximately 13% are singletons. These data were also reused for a study on yellow fever vaccine responses in identical twins.

This chain uses TRBV7-2 with TRBJ2-7; TRBD2 aligns across 12 bases. The sequenced material came from PBMCs. The receptor was derived from a woman aged 18-29 years in good health. CDR3 DNA sequence: TGTGCCAGCAGCTTCCGACTAGCGGGAGTATGGGAGCAGTACTTC. The encoded protein is CASSFRLAGVWEQYF.